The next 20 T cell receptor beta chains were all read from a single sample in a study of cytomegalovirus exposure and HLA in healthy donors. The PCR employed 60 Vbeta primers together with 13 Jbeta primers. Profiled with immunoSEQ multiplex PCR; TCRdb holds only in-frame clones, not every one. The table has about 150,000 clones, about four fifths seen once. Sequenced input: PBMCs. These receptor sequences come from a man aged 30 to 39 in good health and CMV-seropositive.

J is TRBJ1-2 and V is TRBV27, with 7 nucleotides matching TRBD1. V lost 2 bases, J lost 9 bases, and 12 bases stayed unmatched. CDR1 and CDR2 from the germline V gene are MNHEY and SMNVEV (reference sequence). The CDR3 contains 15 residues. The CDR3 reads CASSLIEGASRSYTF. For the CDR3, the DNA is TGTGCCAGCAGTTTAATCGAGGGGGCAAGTAGGAGCTACACCTTC.

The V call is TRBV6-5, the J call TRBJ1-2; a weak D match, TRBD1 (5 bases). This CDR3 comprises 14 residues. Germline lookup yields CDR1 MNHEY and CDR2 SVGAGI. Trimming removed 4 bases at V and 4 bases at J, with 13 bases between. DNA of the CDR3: TGTGCCAGCAGTTCACCTCAGGGTCCCTATGGCTACACCTTC. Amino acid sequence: CASSSPQGPYGYTF.

CDR3 sequence: CSVQTSGTGYEQYF. In DNA, the CDR3 is TGCAGCGTTCAAACGTCCGGGACAGGCTACGAGCAGTACTTC. The rearrangement joins TRBV29-1 to TRBJ2-7, with TRBD1 identical over 8 bases. Germline lookup yields CDR1 SQVTM and CDR2 ANQGSEA. With 5 bases clipped from V and 3 bases from J, the junction kept 9 bases outside the gene matches. This CDR3 has 14 residues.

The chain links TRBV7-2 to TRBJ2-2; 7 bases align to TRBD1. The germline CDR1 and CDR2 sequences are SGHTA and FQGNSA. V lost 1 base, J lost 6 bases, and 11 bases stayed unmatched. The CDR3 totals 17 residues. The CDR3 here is CASSLEFQGVVAGELFF. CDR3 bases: TGTGCCAGCAGCTTAGAGTTTCAGGGGGTGGTGGCCGGGGAGCTGTTTTTT.

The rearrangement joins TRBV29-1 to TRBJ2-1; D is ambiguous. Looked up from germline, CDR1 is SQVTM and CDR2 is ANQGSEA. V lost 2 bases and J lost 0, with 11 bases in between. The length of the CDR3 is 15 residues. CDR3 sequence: CSVELLLSSYNEQFF. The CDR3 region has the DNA TGCAGCGTTGAACTCCTCTTGAGCTCCTACAATGAGCAGTTCTTC.

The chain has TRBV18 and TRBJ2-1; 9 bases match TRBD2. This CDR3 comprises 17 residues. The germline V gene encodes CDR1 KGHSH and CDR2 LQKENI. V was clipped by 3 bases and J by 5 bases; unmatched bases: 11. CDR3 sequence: CASSPGGLAFANNEQFF. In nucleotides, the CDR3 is TGTGCCAGCTCACCGGGGGGACTAGCCTTTGCTAACAATGAGCAGTTCTTC. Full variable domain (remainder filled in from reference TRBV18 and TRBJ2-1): NAGVMQNPRHLVRRRGQEARLRCSPMKGHSHVYWYRQLPEEGLKFMVYLQKENIIDESGMPKERFSAEFPKEGPSILRIQQVVRGDSAAYFCASSPGGLAFANNEQFFGPGTRLTVL.

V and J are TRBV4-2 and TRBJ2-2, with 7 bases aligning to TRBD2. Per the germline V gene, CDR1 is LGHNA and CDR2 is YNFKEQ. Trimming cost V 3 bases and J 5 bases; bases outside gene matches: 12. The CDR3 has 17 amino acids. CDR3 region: CASSQGFDSGGTGELFF. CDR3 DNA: TGTGCCAGCAGCCAGGGTTTCGATTCCGGGGGGACCGGGGAGCTGTTTTTT.

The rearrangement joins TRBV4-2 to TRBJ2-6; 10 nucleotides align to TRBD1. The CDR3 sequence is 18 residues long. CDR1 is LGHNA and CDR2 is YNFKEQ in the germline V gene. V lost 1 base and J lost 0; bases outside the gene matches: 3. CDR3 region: CASSQATGGYSGANVLTF. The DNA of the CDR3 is TGTGCCAGCAGCCAAGCGACAGGGGGCTACTCTGGGGCCAACGTCCTGACTTTC.

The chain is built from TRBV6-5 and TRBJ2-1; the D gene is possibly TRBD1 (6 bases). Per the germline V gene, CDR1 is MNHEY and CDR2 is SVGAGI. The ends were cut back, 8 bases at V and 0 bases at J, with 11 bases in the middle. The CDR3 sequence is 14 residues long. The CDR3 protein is CASRLGASYNEQFF. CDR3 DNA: TGTGCCAGCCGCTTGGGGGCCTCCTACAATGAGCAGTTCTTC.

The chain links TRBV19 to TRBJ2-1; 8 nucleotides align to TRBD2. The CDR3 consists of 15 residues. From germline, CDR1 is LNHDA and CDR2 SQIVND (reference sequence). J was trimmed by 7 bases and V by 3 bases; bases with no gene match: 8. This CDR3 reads CASSIQAGAGNEQFF. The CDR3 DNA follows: TGTGCCAGTAGTATCCAAGCGGGAGCTGGGAATGAGCAGTTCTTC.

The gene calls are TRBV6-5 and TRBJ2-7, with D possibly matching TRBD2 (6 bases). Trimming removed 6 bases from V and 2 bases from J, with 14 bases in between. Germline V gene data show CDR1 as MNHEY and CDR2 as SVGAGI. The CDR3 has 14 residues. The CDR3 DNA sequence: TGTGCCAGCAGGACGGGACTCCAGACCTACGAGCAGTACTTC. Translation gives CASRTGLQTYEQYF.

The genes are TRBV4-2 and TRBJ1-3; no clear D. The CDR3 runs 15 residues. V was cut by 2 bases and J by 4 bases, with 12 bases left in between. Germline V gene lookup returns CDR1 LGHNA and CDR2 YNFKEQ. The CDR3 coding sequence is TGTGCCAGCAGCCAACCTGGGCCCTCCGGAAACACCATATATTTT. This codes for CASSQPGPSGNTIYF.

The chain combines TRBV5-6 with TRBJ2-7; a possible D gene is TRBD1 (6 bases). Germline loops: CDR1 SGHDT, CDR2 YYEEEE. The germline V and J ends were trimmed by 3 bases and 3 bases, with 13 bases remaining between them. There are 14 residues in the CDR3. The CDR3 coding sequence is TGTGCCAGCAGCTCGCAGGGGCAAGGCTACGAGCAGTACTTC. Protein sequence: CASSSQGQGYEQYF.

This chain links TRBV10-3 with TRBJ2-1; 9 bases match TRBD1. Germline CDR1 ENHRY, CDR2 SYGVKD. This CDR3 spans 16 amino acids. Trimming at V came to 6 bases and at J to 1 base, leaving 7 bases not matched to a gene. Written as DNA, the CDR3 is TGTGCCATCAGAGGGGACAGGGAAAGATCCTACAATGAGCAGTTCTTC. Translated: CAIRGDRERSYNEQFF.

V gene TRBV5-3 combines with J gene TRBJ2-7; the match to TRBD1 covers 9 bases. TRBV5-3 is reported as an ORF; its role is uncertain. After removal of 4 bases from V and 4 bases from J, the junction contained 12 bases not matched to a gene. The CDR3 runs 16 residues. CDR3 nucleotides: TGTGCCAGAAGCCCCGAGGATTACAGGGGGCAATACGAGCAGTACTTC. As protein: CARSPEDYRGQYEQYF.

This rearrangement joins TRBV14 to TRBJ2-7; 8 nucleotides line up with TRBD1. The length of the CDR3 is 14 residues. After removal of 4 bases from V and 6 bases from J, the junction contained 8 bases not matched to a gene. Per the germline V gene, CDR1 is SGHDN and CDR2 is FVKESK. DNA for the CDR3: TGTGCCAGCAGCCCCCCGGACAGGGTGGTCGAGCAGTACTTC. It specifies CASSPPDRVVEQYF.

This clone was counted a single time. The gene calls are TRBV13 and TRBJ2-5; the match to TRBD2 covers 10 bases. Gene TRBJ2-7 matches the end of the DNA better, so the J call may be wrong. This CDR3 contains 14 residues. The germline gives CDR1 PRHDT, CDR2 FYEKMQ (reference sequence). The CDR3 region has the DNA TGTGCCAGCAGCTTGAGCGGGAGGGTCAACGAGCAGTACTTC. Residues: CASSLSGRVNEQYF.

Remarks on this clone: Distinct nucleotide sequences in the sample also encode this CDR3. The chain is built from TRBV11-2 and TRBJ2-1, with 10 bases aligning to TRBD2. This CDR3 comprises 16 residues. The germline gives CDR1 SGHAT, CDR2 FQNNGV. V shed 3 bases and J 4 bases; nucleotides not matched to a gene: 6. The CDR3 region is CASSLRLAGVYNEQFF. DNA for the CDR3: TGTGCCAGCAGCTTGAGGCTAGCGGGAGTTTACAATGAGCAGTTCTTC.

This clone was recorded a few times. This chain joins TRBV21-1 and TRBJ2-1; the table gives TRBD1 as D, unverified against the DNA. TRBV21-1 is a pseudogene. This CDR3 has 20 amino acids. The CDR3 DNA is TGTGCCAGCAGCAAATCCACAGCCGATAACAGGCTAACCTCCTACAATGAGCAGTTCTTC. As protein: CASSKSTADNRLTSYNEQFF.

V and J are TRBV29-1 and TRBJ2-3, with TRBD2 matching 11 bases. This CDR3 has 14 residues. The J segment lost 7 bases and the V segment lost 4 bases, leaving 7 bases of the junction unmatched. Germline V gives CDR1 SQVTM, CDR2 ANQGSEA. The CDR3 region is CSVASGTSGNTQYF. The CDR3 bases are TGCAGCGTTGCGTCCGGGACTAGCGGAAATACGCAGTATTTT.